One T cell receptor beta chain is described in this entry. This table comes from immunoSEQ multiplex PCR, and its TCRdb copy is limited to in-frame clones, with some not included. The profile shows 95,000 to 130,000 clones, about 90% of them singletons. The CDR3 totals 15 residues. V was cut by 5 bases and J by 4 bases, with 19 bases left in between. Per the germline V gene, CDR1 is SGHRS and CDR2 is YFSETQ. The entry originates in a study of T cell responses to AZD1222 COVID-19 vaccine. The chain employs TRBV5-1 and TRBJ2-7, with D unclear. The receptor was isolated from an adult in good health. Specimen: peripheral blood, collected on day 0 of AZD1222 vaccination. The CDR3 loop reads CASRIGVEESYEQYF. Here the CDR3 DNA reads TGCGCCAGCAGAATCGGCGTCGAAGAATCATACGAGCAGTACTTC. Combining the CDR3 with reference TRBV5-1 and TRBJ2-7 gives the whole variable domain KAGVTQTPRYLIKTRGQQVTLSCSPISGHRSVSWYQQTPGQGLQFLFEYFSETQRNKGNFPGRFSGRQFSNSRSEMNVSTLELGDSALYLCASRIGVEESYEQYFGPGTRLTVT.